This record looks at one T cell receptor beta chain sequence and its context. One end of the junction fails to match germline, which may point to a read error. These data originate in a study of tumor and adjacent non-tumor tissue in lung cancer. There are 21 residues in the CDR3. Germline-derived CDR1 and CDR2 are MNHEY and SVGAGI. The template was RNA from unsorted bulk tissue. The normal lung tissue was taken more than 3 cm from the tumor edge. The library came from three nested PCR rounds adapted from ARM-PCR protocols. One entry per CDR3 protein results from TCRdb running MiXCR on the multiplex PCR reads. The sample shows approximately 47,000 distinct CDR3 sequences, around 67% of them seen only once.

Sequencing was carried out using distant non-tumor lung tissue. The origin of this receptor is a woman in her sixties or seventies with non-small cell lung cancer. J is TRBJ2-1 and V is TRBV6-5, with 11 bases identical to TRBD2. The CDR3, as DNA: TGTGCCTGCAGTCCCTCCCTCACCGAACTAGCGGGAGCGCGCTCCTACAACGAGCAGTTCTTC. It specifies CACSPSLTELAGARSYNEQFF.